This T cell receptor beta chain appears in the sequencing data of a study of regulatory T cells in long-lasting Graves disease. Described time point: newly diagnosed GD, antithyroid drugs for less than 3 months. The TCR library was prepared using RNA isolated from PBMCs. For TCR beta, libraries came from iRepertoire HTBI primers and Arm-PCR of CDR3 regions. From the multiplex PCR reads, TCRdb called clonotypes with MiXCR, one entry per CDR3 protein. The sample includes about 400,000 distinct CDR3 sequences, 15% to 18% of them seen just once. This clonotype was recorded at least ten times. CDR3 length equals 13 residues. The germline V gene encodes CDR1 ENHRY and CDR2 SYGVKD. The trim removed 10 bases at V and 7 bases at J, leaving 8 bases unmatched.

The source is a female donor with Graves disease. The specimen was peripheral blood mononuclear cells (PBMCs), collected at new diagnosis, from a patient treated with antithyroid drugs. This chain uses TRBV10-3 with TRBJ2-7; TRBD1 agrees at 12 bases. The CDR3 sequence is CATRDRGPGEQYF. The CDR3 nucleotides are TGTGCCACCCGGGACAGGGGGCCGGGGGAGCAGTACTTC.